Reported below is one TCR beta chain. Its antigen is not identified. This entry belongs to a study of cytomegalovirus exposure and HLA in healthy donors. General study findings and limits: In a later analysis, HLA-associated TCR beta chains were more clonally expanded than equally common others.

Researchers ran the PCR with 60 Vbeta and 13 Jbeta primers. Assay used: immunoSEQ multiplex PCR; TCRdb lists only in-frame clones, some missing. This table has about 160,000 clones, roughly 85% appearing once. The CDR3 has 14 amino acids. V lost 4 bases and J lost 8; bases outside the gene matches: 10. Per the germline V gene, CDR1 is SGHRS and CDR2 is YFSETQ. Material for sequencing was PBMCs. The receptor was derived from a man aged 40-50 years in good health and CMV-seronegative. The J gene is TRBJ1-2, the V gene TRBV5-1; 8 nucleotides align to TRBD1. The CDR3 region has the DNA TGCGCCAGCAGCGAGGACAGGGCCATCACGGGCTACACCTTC. Protein product: CASSEDRAITGYTF.